Presented here are 30 T cell receptor beta chains from one specimen sequenced in a study of cytomegalovirus exposure and HLA in healthy donors. This PCR relied on a set of 60 Vbeta primers and 13 Jbeta primers. The data were produced by immunoSEQ multiplex PCR, yet TCRdb's version contains in-frame clones alone and is incomplete. The sample shows fewer than 65,000 clones, 87% of them seen only once. Sequenced input: PBMCs. Receptors were obtained from a man between 18 and 29 years old in good health and CMV-seronegative.

This CDR3 reads CASSFQGNQPQHF. CDR3 in DNA: TGTGCCAGCAGTTTCCAGGGAAATCAGCCCCAGCATTTT. This chain joins TRBV27 and TRBJ1-5; maybe TRBD1 (5 bases). V gave up 3 bases and J gave up 4 bases, with 7 bases separating them. The CDR3 spans 13 residues. Looked up from germline, CDR1 is MNHEY and CDR2 is SMNVEV (reference sequence).

This clone was recorded a few times. This chain connects TRBV4-1 to TRBJ1-1; D perhaps matches TRBD1 (5 bases). CDR1 is MGHRA, CDR2 YSYEKL, per germline. The CDR3 length is 15 residues. V gave up 3 bases and J gave up 0 bases, with 11 bases separating them. CDR3 DNA sequence: TGCGCCAGCAGCCAGCTGACAGTCATGAACACTGAAGCTTTCTTT. This encodes CASSQLTVMNTEAFF.

The chain couples TRBV4-1 to TRBJ2-3; 7 bases line up with TRBD2. This CDR3 has 21 residues. CDR1 is MGHRA and CDR2 is YSYEKL in the germline V gene. V lost 0 bases to trimming and J lost 4 bases; unmatched junction nucleotides: 22. The CDR3 loop is CASSQDPPDRGGGWGADTQYF. In nucleotides, the CDR3 is TGCGCCAGCAGCCAAGATCCCCCCGATCGTGGGGGGGGGTGGGGGGCAGATACGCAGTATTTT.

The chain combines TRBV25-1 with TRBJ1-2; tentatively, D is TRBD1 (6 bases). The CDR3 is 12 amino acids. CDR1 MGHDK and CDR2 SYGVNS come from the germline V gene. With 5 bases removed from V and 8 bases from J, the gap between germline ends came to 12 bases. DNA for the CDR3: TGTGCCAGCAGTCTAACAGGGACCGGCTACACCTTC. This codes for CASSLTGTGYTF.

This chain connects TRBV6-1 to TRBJ2-3, with D tentatively TRBD1 (6 bases). Germline V lookup: CDR1 MNHNS, CDR2 SASEGT. The V end lost 6 bases, the J end lost 3 bases, and 10 bases lay between the germline ends. The CDR3 sequence is 13 residues long. The CDR3 nucleotides are TGTGCCAGCAGCGGACAGATGACAGATACGCAGTATTTT. Amino acid sequence: CASSGQMTDTQYF.

This sequence joins TRBV13 and TRBJ2-3; D not resolved. Trimming shortened V by 8 bases and J by 6 bases, and 18 bases separated the two germline ends. Germline V gene data show CDR1 as PRHDT and CDR2 as FYEKMQ (reference sequence). This CDR3 region has 14 residues. The CDR3 coding sequence is TGTGCCAGCTCTTTGACTGGCCCTGCGGATACGCAGTATTTT. It specifies CASSLTGPADTQYF.

There are a few counts of this clone. The V call is TRBV6-1, the J call TRBJ1-1, with D possibly matching TRBD1 (5 bases). Germline V lookup: CDR1 MNHNS, CDR2 SASEGT. V was clipped by 6 bases and J by 6 bases, with 8 bases between them. CDR3 size: 11 residues. The CDR3 nucleotides are TGTGCCAGCAGGCAGGGCGCTGAAGCTTTCTTT. Protein sequence: CASRQGAEAFF.

V is TRBV7-4 and J is TRBJ2-7; 11 positions match TRBD2. With V trimmed by 6 bases and J by 3 bases, 4 bases remained unmatched. CDR3 length equals 14 residues. CDR1 and CDR2 (germline): SGHVT, SQSDAQ. The CDR3 region is CASSRGLAVYEQYF. CDR3 coding DNA: TGTGCCAGCAGTCGGGGACTAGCGGTCTACGAGCAGTACTTC. Full variable domain (missing parts from reference TRBV7-4 and TRBJ2-7): GAGVSQSPRYKVAKRGRDVALRCDSISGHVTLYWYRQTLGQGSEVLTYSQSDAQRDKSGRPSGRFSAERPERSVSTLKIQRTEQGDSAVYLCASSRGLAVYEQYFGPGTRLTVT.

This clone was seen just once. The chain links TRBV7-8 to TRBJ2-4, with 9 bases fitting TRBD2. The ends lost 1 base at V and 8 bases at J; junction bases unmatched: 12. The CDR3 covers 17 residues. The germline V gene encodes CDR1 SGHVS and CDR2 FQNEAQ. The CDR3 loop is CASSLVGSGGLLDIQYF. The CDR3 coding sequence is TGTGCCAGCAGCTTAGTGGGTAGCGGGGGCCTTTTAGACATTCAGTACTTC. The whole variable domain, remainder taken from reference TRBV7-8 and TRBJ2-4, is GAGVSQSPRYKVAKRGQDVALRCDPISGHVSLFWYQQALGQGPEFLTYFQNEAQLDKSGLPSDRFFAERPEGSVSTLKIQRTQQEDSAVYLCASSLVGSGGLLDIQYFGAGTRLSVL.

The genes are TRBV23-1 and TRBJ1-2; D perhaps matches TRBD1 (5 bases). TRBV23-1 is recorded as an ORF, its role being uncertain. Trimming left V 8 bases short and J 7 bases short, with 14 bases between. There are 12 residues in the CDR3. CDR3 region: CASHQTVGGYTF. The CDR3 DNA is TGCGCCAGCCACCAGACAGTCGGTGGCTACACCTTC.

The V call is TRBV28, the J call TRBJ1-1; D is unresolved. The CDR3 length is 13 residues. The germline V gene encodes CDR1 MDHEN and CDR2 SYDVKM. Trimming left V 2 bases short and J 5 bases short, with 9 bases between. CDR3 DNA: TGTGCCAGCAGTTTACCCCCCCCTACTGAAGCTTTCTTT. Its translation: CASSLPPPTEAFF.

The chain has TRBV28 and TRBJ1-3; D call uncertain. The CDR3 consists of 11 residues. The V end was cut by 6 bases, the J end by 7 bases, with 7 bases between. Germline CDR1 MDHEN, CDR2 SYDVKM. The CDR3 DNA reads TGTGCCAGCAGGTACGCGAACACCATATATTTT. Amino acid sequence: CASRYANTIYF.

This clone is a singleton in its sample. The CDR3, as DNA: TGTGCCAGCAGCATTTCAGGGTTAAAGGACACTGAAGCTTTCTTT. This codes for CASSISGLKDTEAFF. The genes are TRBV9 and TRBJ1-1; tentatively, D is TRBD1 (5 bases). Trimming removed 4 bases at V and 3 bases at J, with 16 bases between. Germline loops: CDR1 SGDLS, CDR2 YYNGEE. The CDR3 contains 15 residues.

In its sample, this clone was seen a few times. V gene TRBV9 combines with J gene TRBJ2-7, with D possibly TRBD2 on 7 matching bases. Trimming took 4 bases from V and 7 from J, leaving 18 bases between them. Germline V gene sequence: CDR1 SGDLS, CDR2 YYNGEE. The CDR3 totals 14 residues. CDR3 DNA: TGTGCCAGCAGCCCGCGGTGGGGGGGCTGGGAGCAGTACTTC. It translates to CASSPRWGGWEQYF.

The chain combines TRBV5-1 with TRBJ1-4, with 8 bases fitting TRBD1. Losses at the gene ends were 4 bases for V and 5 bases for J; bases not matched to a gene: 4. The germline gives CDR1 SGHRS, CDR2 YFSETQ. This CDR3 has 14 amino acids. The chain's CDR3 is CASSPGGRNEKLFF. The CDR3, as DNA: TGCGCCAGCAGCCCAGGGGGCAGGAATGAAAAACTGTTTTTT.

This chain uses TRBV5-1 with TRBJ2-3, with 11 bases lining up with TRBD2. Trimming removed 7 bases from V and 4 bases from J; junction bases left unmatched: 2. Germline V gene sequence: CDR1 SGHRS, CDR2 YFSETQ. The CDR3 contains 13 residues. The CDR3 here is CASLLAGADTQYF. CDR3 DNA sequence: TGCGCCAGCCTACTAGCGGGGGCAGATACGCAGTATTTT.

This clone appeared once. This chain uses TRBV28 with TRBJ1-4; D is undetermined. Germline loops: CDR1 MDHEN, CDR2 SYDVKM. This CDR3 is built from 15 residues. V was trimmed by 11 bases and J by 6 bases, leaving 22 bases between them. The CDR3 bases are TGTGCCTCAGCAAGGGCCGGAGGGTTTCATGAAAAACTGTTTTTT. It translates to CASARAGGFHEKLFF. The complete variable domain, with remaining parts taken from reference TRBV28 and TRBJ1-4, reads DVKVTQSSRYLVKRTGEKVFLECVQDMDHENMFWYRQDPGLGLRLIYFSYDVKMKEKGDIPEGYSVSREKKERFSLILESASTNQTSMYLCASARAGGFHEKLFFGSGTQLSVL.

The V and J genes are TRBV13 and TRBJ2-7, with TRBD2 matching 7 bases. The CDR3 has 14 amino acids. Germline lookup yields CDR1 PRHDT and CDR2 FYEKMQ (reference sequence). The V and J ends lost 1 base and 6 bases, in that order; junction bases with no gene match: 6. The CDR3 protein is CASSLEAGDGEQYF. The DNA for the CDR3 is TGTGCCAGCAGCTTAGAGGCGGGGGATGGCGAGCAGTACTTC.

The chain has TRBV6-4 and TRBJ1-5; 9 bases match TRBD1. Germline trimming cut 8 bases from V and 2 bases from J; bases unmatched to any gene: 10. Germline loops: CDR1 MRHNA, CDR2 SNTAGT. The CDR3 totals 16 residues. The CDR3 coding sequence is TGTGCCAGCTACAGGGGGCCCAACCGAGGCAATCAGCCCCAGCATTTT. Translated: CASYRGPNRGNQPQHF.

This chain uses TRBV2 with TRBJ2-7, with unresolved D. From germline, CDR1 is SNHLY and CDR2 FYNNEI. The CDR3 is 15 amino acids. The ends were cut back, 6 bases at V and 3 bases at J, with 18 bases in the middle. CDR3 DNA: TGTGCCAGCAGGCTGACTCTCAGCTCCCTCTACGAGCAGTACTTC. This encodes CASRLTLSSLYEQYF.

This clone was counted between two and nine times. V gene TRBV13 combines with J gene TRBJ1-1; tentative D call: TRBD1 (6 bases). V shed 4 bases and J shed 4 bases, with 10 bases lying between them. The CDR3 is made up of 13 amino acids. Germline V gives CDR1 PRHDT, CDR2 FYEKMQ (reference sequence). The chain's CDR3 is CASSSRGGTEAFF. The CDR3 nucleotides read TGTGCCAGCAGCTCTAGGGGGGGCACTGAAGCTTTCTTT.

The V call is TRBV11-3, the J call TRBJ2-1; D not resolved. The CDR3 is 11 amino acids. The germline CDR1 and CDR2 sequences are SGHNT and YENEEA. The V gene lost 5 bases and the J gene lost 8 bases, with 7 bases spanning the gap. CDR3 sequence (DNA): TGTGCCAGCAGCCCTCGAGATGAGCAGTTCTTC. Amino acid sequence: CASSPRDEQFF.

This clone appeared a single time. The chain uses TRBV6-1 and TRBJ2-7; TRBD1 agrees at 8 bases. This CDR3 is built from 13 residues. V was clipped by 2 bases and J by 4 bases; unmatched bases: 1. Germline V gene sequence: CDR1 MNHNS, CDR2 SASEGT. CDR3 region: CASSERDRYEQYF. The CDR3 DNA reads as TGTGCCAGCAGTGAAAGGGACAGGTACGAGCAGTACTTC.

The chain links TRBV6-5 to TRBJ2-7; 7 nucleotides line up with TRBD1. Germline trimming cut 6 bases from V and 7 bases from J; bases unmatched to any gene: 6. Germline lookup yields CDR1 MNHEY and CDR2 SVGAGI. The CDR3 covers 12 residues. In nucleotides, the CDR3 is TGTGCCAGCAGGTCGACAGGGCGTGAGCAGTACTTC. Translated: CASRSTGREQYF.

V is TRBV5-6 and J is TRBJ1-6; 9 bases line up with TRBD1. Germline-derived CDR1 and CDR2 are SGHDT and YYEEEE. The CDR3 runs to 16 residues. Trimming at V came to 3 bases and at J to 7 bases, leaving 8 bases not matched to a gene. In DNA form, the CDR3 reads TGTGCCAGCAGCTCCAAACAGGGGGCCTGGAATTCACCCCTCCACTTT. Its protein product is CASSSKQGAWNSPLHF.

This chain connects TRBV13 to TRBJ1-2; D call uncertain. The CDR3 runs 14 residues. Between the trimmed V and J ends, which lost 5 bases and 2 bases, there was a span of 12 bases. The germline V gene has CDR1 PRHDT and CDR2 FYEKMQ (reference sequence). The CDR3 spells CASSPADWNYGYTF. In DNA form, the CDR3 reads TGTGCCAGCAGCCCCGCGGACTGGAACTATGGCTACACCTTC.

The chain carries TRBV28 and TRBJ1-6; 8 bases agree with TRBD1. This CDR3 is 16 amino acids long. V lost 1 base to trimming and J lost 8 bases; unmatched junction nucleotides: 7. From germline, CDR1 is MDHEN and CDR2 SYDVKM. The CDR3 sequence is CASSLYGQGSHSPLHF. The DNA for the CDR3 is TGTGCCAGCAGTTTATACGGACAGGGTTCTCATTCACCCCTCCACTTT.

The V call is TRBV7-3, the J call TRBJ2-1; 9 bases map to TRBD1. The CDR3 covers 14 residues. V was clipped by 5 bases and J by 4 bases; unmatched bases: 3. Germline CDR1 reads SGHTA; CDR2 reads FQGTGA. This CDR3 is CASSPTGGYNEQFF. CDR3 nucleotide sequence: TGTGCCAGCAGCCCGACAGGGGGGTACAATGAGCAGTTCTTC.

This rearrangement joins TRBV7-2 to TRBJ1-3, with D maybe TRBD1 (6 bases). This CDR3 comprises 14 residues. The germline V gene has CDR1 SGHTA and CDR2 FQGNSA. V gave up 4 bases and J gave up 2 bases, with 9 bases separating them. CDR3 DNA: TGTGCCAGCAGCTCTACAGGGACTGGAAACACCATATATTTT. Translation: CASSSTGTGNTIYF.

This rearrangement joins TRBV5-5 to TRBJ2-7; D remains unclear. The germline V gene has CDR1 SGHKS and CDR2 YYEKEE (reference sequence). The germline V and J ends were trimmed by 6 bases and 3 bases, with 22 bases remaining between them. The CDR3 is made up of 16 amino acids. The CDR3 region has the DNA TGTGCCAGCACCCCTCAATCCTCGGGTCTGAGCTACGAGCAGTACTTC. Its translation is CASTPQSSGLSYEQYF.